These 8 T cell receptor beta chains were sequenced from one sample in a study of OX40 agonist ivuxolimab in advanced cancers. The data were produced by immunoSEQ multiplex PCR, yet TCRdb's version contains in-frame clones alone and is incomplete. The sample has around 80,000 clones, 85% to 90% seen once. The sequenced sample was CD4+ or CD8+ T cells sorted from blood, obtained in a trial of the OX40 agonist ivuxolimab. All receptors derive from an adult with an advanced solid tumor such as melanoma, head and neck, liver or kidney cancer.

This clone was seen more than once but under ten times. The genes are TRBV5-6 and TRBJ1-4; unclear D gene. CDR1 is SGHDT and CDR2 is YYEEEE in the germline V gene. Deletions cut 4 bases from V and 11 bases from J, with 15 bases between. The CDR3 is made up of 13 amino acids. CDR3 region: CASSPFGVLKLFF. CDR3 DNA sequence: TGTGCCAGCAGCCCTTTTGGAGTGTTGAAACTGTTTTTT.

The count of this clone is one. The chain links TRBV11-3 to TRBJ2-4; D is undetermined. Trimming removed 1 base from V and 9 bases from J, with 10 bases in between. The CDR3 is made up of 13 amino acids. The germline V gene encodes CDR1 SGHNT and CDR2 YENEEA. The CDR3 region has the DNA TGTGCCAGCAGCTTAGGTTGGGAAGGCATTCAGTACTTC. It translates to CASSLGWEGIQYF.

The CDR3 nucleotides read TGTGCCAGCAGCTCAGAAAGACAGGGACTCTCCTACGAGCAGTACTTC. Its protein is CASSSERQGLSYEQYF. The V and J genes are TRBV13 and TRBJ2-7; D may be TRBD1 (7 bases). CDR3 length: 16 residues. Germline lookup yields CDR1 PRHDT and CDR2 FYEKMQ (reference sequence). The V gene lost 4 bases and the J gene lost 0 bases, with 16 bases spanning the gap.

The chain employs TRBV7-9 and TRBJ1-2; tentatively, D is TRBD1 (6 bases). The CDR3 length is 14 residues. Trimming took off 5 bases at V and 4 bases at J, with 14 bases between the two ends. Germline CDR1 and CDR2: SEHNR and FQNEAQ (reference sequence). CDR3 residues: CASSPKGGFYGYTF. Here the CDR3 DNA reads TGTGCCAGCAGCCCCAAGGGGGGCTTCTATGGCTACACCTTC.

The chain uses TRBV7-9 and TRBJ2-7; D may be TRBD1 (5 bases). V dropped 1 base and J dropped 1 base, with 11 bases sitting between them. The CDR3 spans 15 residues. In germline, CDR1 is SEHNR, CDR2 FQNEAQ (reference sequence). CDR3: CASSLGQGLSYEQYF. The DNA for the CDR3 is TGTGCCAGCAGCTTAGGGCAGGGCCTGTCCTACGAGCAGTACTTC.

V gene TRBV6-6 combines with J gene TRBJ2-4; TRBD1 is a possible D gene (6 bases). Germline V gene data show CDR1 as MNHNY and CDR2 as SVGAGI (reference sequence). The CDR3 has 16 residues. V was trimmed by 3 bases and J by 0 bases, leaving 12 bases between them. The CDR3 DNA reads TGTGCCAGCAGTTATGGGCAGGGGTTAGCCAAAAACATTCAGTACTTC. It is translated as CASSYGQGLAKNIQYF.

The V call is TRBV7-6, the J call TRBJ2-1; weak D call: TRBD1 (5 bases). Trimming removed 5 bases at V and 5 bases at J, with 13 bases between. CDR1 and CDR2 (germline): SGHVS, FNYEAQ. This CDR3 is built from 14 residues. CDR3 bases: TGTGCCAGCAGCCCACGCCCGGACAACAATGAGCAGTTCTTC. The encoded protein is CASSPRPDNNEQFF.

The chain has TRBV6-6 and TRBJ1-1; perhaps TRBD1 as D (5 bases). This CDR3 region has 15 residues. Germline CDR1 reads MNHNY; CDR2 reads SVGAGI (reference sequence). V was shortened by 0 bases and J by 3 bases, with 11 bases between the two germline ends. DNA of the CDR3: TGTGCCAGCAGTTACTCGAGGACAACCCACACTGAAGCTTTCTTT. Encoded protein: CASSYSRTTHTEAFF.